The clone carrying this TCR beta chain was observed a few times. Its cognate antigen is unknown. The entry originates in a study of T cell repertoires in cytomegalovirus infection. Germline CDR1 and CDR2: WSHSY and SAAADI. The CDR3 is 17 amino acids. With 6 bases removed from V and 2 bases from J, the gap between germline ends came to 20 bases. A single record per CDR3 protein comes from TCRdb applying MiXCR to the reads. The sample has about 310,000 distinct CDR3 sequences; roughly 25% are singletons. The specimen comprised cultured PBMCs, sampled from culture after CMV antigen stimulation. This chain connects TRBV10-2 to TRBJ2-1; perhaps TRBD1 as D (7 bases). This sequence was found in a human donor in good health (CMV status not recorded). Some clones in this sample may be carry-over from other donors' samples. The DNA for the CDR3 is TGCGCCAGCAGGACGTTCCCGACCAGGGGGGCCTACAATGAGCAGTTCTTC. Translating it yields CASRTFPTRGAYNEQFF.